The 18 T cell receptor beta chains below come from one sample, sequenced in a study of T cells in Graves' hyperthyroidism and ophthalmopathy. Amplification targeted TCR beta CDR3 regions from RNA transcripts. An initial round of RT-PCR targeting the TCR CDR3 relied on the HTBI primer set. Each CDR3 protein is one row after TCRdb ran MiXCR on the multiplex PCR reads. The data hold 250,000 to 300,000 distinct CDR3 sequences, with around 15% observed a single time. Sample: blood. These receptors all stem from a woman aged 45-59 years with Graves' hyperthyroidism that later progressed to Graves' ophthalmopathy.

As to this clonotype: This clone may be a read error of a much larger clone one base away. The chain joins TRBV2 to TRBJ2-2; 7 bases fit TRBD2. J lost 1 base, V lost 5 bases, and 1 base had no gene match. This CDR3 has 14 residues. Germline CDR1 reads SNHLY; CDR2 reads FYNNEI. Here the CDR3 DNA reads TGTGCCAGCAGTCTAGCGGAGAACACCGGGGAGCTGTTTTTT. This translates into CASSLAENTGELFF.

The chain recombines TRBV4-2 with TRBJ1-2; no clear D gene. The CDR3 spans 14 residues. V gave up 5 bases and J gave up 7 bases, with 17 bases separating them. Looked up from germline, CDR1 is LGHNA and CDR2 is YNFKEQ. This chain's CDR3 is CASSYPGRWGGYTF. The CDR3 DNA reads TGTGCCAGCAGCTACCCTGGGCGCTGGGGTGGCTACACCTTC.

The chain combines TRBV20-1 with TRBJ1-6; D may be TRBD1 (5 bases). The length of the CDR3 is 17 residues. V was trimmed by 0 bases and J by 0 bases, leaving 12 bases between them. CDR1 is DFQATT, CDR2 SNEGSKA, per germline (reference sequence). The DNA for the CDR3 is TGCAGTGCTAGAGATCGGGACTCTAGCTCCTATAATTCACCCCTCCACTTT. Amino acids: CSARDRDSSSYNSPLHF.

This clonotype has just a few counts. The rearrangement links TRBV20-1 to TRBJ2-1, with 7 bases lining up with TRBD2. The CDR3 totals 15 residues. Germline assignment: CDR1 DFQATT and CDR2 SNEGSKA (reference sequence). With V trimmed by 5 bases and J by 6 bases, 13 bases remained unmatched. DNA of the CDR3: TGCAGTGCTTCAATACCGGGACCGGGGGGCAATGAGCAGTTCTTC. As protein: CSASIPGPGGNEQFF.

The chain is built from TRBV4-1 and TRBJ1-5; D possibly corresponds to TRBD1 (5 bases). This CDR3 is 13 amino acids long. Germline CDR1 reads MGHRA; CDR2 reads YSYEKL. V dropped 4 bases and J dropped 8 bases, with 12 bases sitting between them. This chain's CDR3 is CASSLRAFEPQHF. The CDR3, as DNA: TGCGCCAGCAGCCTCAGGGCATTTGAGCCCCAGCATTTT.

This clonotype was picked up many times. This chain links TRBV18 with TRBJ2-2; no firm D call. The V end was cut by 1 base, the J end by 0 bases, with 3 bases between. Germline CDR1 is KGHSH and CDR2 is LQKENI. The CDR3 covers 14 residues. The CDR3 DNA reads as TGTGCCAGCTCACCACTTCCGAACACCGGGGAGCTGTTTTTT. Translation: CASSPLPNTGELFF. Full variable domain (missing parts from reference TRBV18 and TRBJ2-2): NAGVMQNPRHLVRRRGQEARLRCSPMKGHSHVYWYRQLPEEGLKFMVYLQKENIIDESGMPKERFSAEFPKEGPSILRIQQVVRGDSAAYFCASSPLPNTGELFFGEGSRLTVL.

The CDR3 DNA reads TGCAGCGCTTGGACAGGGAGGGCGGACACTGAAGCTTTCTTT. This translates into CSAWTGRADTEAFF. The chain uses TRBV29-1 and TRBJ1-1, with 8 bases that match TRBD1. CDR3 size: 14 residues. J lost 3 bases, V lost 7 bases, and 10 bases had no gene match. CDR1 and CDR2 (germline): SQVTM, ANQGSEA.

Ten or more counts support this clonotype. For the CDR3, the DNA is TGTGCTAGTGGTTTGGGACTCGGACAGACCGACAATGAGCAGTTCTTC. Translating it yields CASGLGLGQTDNEQFF. The chain carries TRBV12-5 and TRBJ2-1; weak D call: TRBD1 (6 bases). CDR1 is LGHNT and CDR2 is FRNRAP in the germline V gene. V gave up 1 base and J gave up 5 bases, with 15 bases separating them. The CDR3 has 16 amino acids.

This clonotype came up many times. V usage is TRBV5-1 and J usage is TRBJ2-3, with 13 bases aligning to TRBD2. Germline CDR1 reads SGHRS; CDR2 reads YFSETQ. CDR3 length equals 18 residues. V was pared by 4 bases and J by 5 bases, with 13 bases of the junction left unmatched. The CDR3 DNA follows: TGCGCCAGCAGCGCCGAGCCGGGACTAGCGGGATTGATAGATACGCAGTATTTT. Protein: CASSAEPGLAGLIDTQYF.

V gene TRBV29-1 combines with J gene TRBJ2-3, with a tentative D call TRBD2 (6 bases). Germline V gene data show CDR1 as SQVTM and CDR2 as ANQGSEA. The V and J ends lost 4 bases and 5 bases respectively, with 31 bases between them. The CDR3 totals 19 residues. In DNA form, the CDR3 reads TGCAGCGTTGGTGGGGGGATGGACACCGGGACCACCGTCGGAGATACGCAGTATTTT. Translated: CSVGGGMDTGTTVGDTQYF.

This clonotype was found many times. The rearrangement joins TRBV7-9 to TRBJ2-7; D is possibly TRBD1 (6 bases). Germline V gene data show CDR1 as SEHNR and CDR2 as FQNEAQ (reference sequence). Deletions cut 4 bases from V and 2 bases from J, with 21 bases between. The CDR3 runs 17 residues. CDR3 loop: CASSYLTPRGTTYEQYF. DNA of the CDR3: TGTGCCAGCAGCTACCTTACACCCAGGGGCACAACCTACGAGCAGTACTTC.

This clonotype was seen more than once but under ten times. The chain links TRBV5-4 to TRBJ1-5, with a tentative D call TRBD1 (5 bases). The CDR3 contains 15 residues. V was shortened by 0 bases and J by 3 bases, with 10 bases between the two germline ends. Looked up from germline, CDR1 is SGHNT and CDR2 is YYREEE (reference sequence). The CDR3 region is CASSLGDGNNQPQHF. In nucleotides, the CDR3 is TGTGCCAGCAGCTTGGGGGACGGAAACAATCAGCCCCAGCATTTT.

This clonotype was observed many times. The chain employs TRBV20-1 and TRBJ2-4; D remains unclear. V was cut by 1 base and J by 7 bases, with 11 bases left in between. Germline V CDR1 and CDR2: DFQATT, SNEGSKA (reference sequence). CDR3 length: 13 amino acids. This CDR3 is CSARGHGVNIQYF. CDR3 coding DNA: TGCAGTGCTAGAGGGCATGGTGTGAACATTCAGTACTTC.

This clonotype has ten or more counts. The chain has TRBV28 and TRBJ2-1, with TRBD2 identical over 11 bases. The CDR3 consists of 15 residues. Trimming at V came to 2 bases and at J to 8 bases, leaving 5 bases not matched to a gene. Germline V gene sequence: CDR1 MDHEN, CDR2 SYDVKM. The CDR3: CASSLGLAGGDEQFF. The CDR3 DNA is TGTGCCAGCAGTTTAGGGTTAGCGGGAGGGGATGAGCAGTTCTTC.

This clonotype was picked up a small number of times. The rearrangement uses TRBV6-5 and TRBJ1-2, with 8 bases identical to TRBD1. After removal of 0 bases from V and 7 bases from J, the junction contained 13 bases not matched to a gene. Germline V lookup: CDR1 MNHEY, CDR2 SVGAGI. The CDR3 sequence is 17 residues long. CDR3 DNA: TGTGCCAGCAGTTACTCGATCTCAGGGGGCTCTTGGCGTGGCTACACCTTC. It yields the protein CASSYSISGGSWRGYTF.

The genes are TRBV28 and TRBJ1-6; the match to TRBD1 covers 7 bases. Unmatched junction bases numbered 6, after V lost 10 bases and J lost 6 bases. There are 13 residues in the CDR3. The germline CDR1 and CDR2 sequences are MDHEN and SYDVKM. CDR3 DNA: TGTGCCACCCAGCGGGACAGTAATTCACCCCTCCACTTT. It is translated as CATQRDSNSPLHF.

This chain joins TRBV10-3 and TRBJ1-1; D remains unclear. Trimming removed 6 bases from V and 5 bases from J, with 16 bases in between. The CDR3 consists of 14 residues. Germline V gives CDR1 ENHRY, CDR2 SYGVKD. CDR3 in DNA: TGTGCCATCAGGGCCGGGGTCTTGAGGACTGAAGCTTTCTTT. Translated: CAIRAGVLRTEAFF.

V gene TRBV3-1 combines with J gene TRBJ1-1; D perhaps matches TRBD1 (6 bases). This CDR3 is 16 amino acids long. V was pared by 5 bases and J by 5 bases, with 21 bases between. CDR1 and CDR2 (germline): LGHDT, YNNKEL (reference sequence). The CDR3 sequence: CASSAAVGAANTEAFF. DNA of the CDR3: TGTGCCAGCAGCGCAGCCGTGGGGGCGGCGAATACTGAAGCTTTCTTT.